This T cell receptor (beta chain) was found in a study of blood T cell repertoires in COVID-19. Overall study context: Sources were T cells, B-cell-depleted T cells, or PBMCs; the material itself was cDNA or gDNA.

The authors' processing: Researchers report that nucleated cell counts were estimated from reference gene primer amplification. Method: immunoSEQ multiplex PCR; TCRdb's copy keeps in-frame clones and lacks some. That table furnishes V, J and clone size, whereas the DNA furnished D and trimming. Among some 190,000 clones listed, 70% to 85% were seen once. Ages ranged from about 18 to 90 years, with residence in 20 to 30 US areas. V trimming: 9 bases; J trimming: 8 bases; junction bases outside the gene matches: 8. The CDR3 covers 13 residues. Germline V CDR1 and CDR2: KGHDR, SFDVKD. This receptor was taken from a woman between 25 and 40 years old who had recovered from COVID-19. The source material was PBMCs or T cells enriched from blood (not recorded which). The chain has TRBV24-1 and TRBJ1-2, with TRBD1 matching 10 bases. CDR3 in DNA: TGTGCCACCCCGGACAGGGGGTTTTGCGGCTACACCTTC. It yields the protein CATPDRGFCGYTF.